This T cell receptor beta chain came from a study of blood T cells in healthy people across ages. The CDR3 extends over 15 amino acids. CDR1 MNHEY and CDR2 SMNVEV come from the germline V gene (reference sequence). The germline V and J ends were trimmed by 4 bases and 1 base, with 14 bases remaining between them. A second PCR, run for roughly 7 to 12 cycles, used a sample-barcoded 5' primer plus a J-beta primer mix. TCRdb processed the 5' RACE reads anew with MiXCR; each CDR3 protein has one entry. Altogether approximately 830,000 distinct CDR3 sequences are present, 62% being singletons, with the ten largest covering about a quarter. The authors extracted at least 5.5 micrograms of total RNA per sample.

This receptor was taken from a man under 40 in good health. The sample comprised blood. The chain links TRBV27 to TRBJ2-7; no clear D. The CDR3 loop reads CASSSRLKGSYEQYF. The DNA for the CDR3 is TGTGCCAGCAGTTCCCGTTTAAAGGGTTCCTACGAGCAGTACTTC.